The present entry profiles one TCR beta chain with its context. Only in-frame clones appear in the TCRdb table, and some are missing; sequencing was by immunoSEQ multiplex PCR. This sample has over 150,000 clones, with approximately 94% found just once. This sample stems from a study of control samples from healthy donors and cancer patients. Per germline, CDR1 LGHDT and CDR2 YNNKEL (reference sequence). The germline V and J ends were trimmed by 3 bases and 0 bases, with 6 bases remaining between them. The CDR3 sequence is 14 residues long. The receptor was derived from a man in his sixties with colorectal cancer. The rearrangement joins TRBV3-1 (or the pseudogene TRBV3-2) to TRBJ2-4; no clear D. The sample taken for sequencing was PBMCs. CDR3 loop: CASSHRLAKNIQYF. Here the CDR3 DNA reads TGTGCCAGCAGCCACCGGTTAGCCAAAAACATTCAGTACTTC.